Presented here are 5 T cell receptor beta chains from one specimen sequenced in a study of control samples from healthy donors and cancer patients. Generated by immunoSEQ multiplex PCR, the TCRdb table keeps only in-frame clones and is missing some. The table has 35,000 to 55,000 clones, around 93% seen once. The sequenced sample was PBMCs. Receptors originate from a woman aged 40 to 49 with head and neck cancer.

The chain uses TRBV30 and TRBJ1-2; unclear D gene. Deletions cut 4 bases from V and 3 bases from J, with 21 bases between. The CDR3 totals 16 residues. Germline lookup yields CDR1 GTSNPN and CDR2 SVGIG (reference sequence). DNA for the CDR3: TGTGCCTGGACCCCCGGCCATGAGATCGCCTACTATGGCTACACCTTC. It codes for CAWTPGHEIAYYGYTF.

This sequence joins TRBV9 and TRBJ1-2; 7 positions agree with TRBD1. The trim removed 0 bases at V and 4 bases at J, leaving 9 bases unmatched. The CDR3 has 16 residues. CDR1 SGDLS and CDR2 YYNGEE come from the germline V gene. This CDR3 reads CASSVGRQGEVYGYTF. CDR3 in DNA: TGTGCCAGCAGCGTAGGGAGGCAGGGGGAAGTCTATGGCTACACCTTC.

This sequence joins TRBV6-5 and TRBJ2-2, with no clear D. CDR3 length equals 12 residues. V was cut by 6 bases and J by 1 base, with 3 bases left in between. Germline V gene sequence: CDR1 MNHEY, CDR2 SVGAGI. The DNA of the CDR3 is TGTGCCAGCAGAGGGAACACCGGGGAGCTGTTTTTT. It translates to CASRGNTGELFF.

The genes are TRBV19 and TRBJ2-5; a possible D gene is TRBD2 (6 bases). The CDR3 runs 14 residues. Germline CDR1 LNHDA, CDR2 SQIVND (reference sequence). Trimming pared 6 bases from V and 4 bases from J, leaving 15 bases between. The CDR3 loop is CASSTPGVSETQYF. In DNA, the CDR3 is TGTGCCAGTAGCACCCCGGGAGTCTCAGAGACCCAGTACTTC.

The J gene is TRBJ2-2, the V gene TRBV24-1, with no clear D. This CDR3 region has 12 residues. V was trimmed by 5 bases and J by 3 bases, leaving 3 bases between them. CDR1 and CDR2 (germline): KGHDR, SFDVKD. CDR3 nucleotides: TGTGCCACCAGTGCGTACACCGGGGAGCTGTTTTTT. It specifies CATSAYTGELFF.